A single sample gave rise to the 10 T cell receptor beta chains below, sequenced in a study of blood T cell repertoires in COVID-19. Repertoires were generated with immunoSEQ multiplex PCR, while TCRdb's copy carries only in-frame clones and drops some. In the table there are about 60,000 clones, approximately 81% of which are singletons. Sequencing input: peripheral blood. These receptors came from a man aged 60 to 69 with COVID-19, enrolled during active disease.

This chain links TRBV19 with TRBJ2-5, with 9 nucleotides matching TRBD2. V was pared by 6 bases and J by 3 bases, with 11 bases of the junction left unmatched. This CDR3 is 16 amino acids long. Germline loops: CDR1 LNHDA, CDR2 SQIVND (reference sequence). The CDR3 DNA reads TGTGCCAGTAGAGCTACCCTAGCGGGGCTAGAAGAGACCCAGTACTTC. This sequence encodes CASRATLAGLEETQYF.

The CDR3 loop is CASSLDSSGETQYF. The CDR3 DNA sequence: TGTGCCAGCAGCTTAGACTCTAGTGGAGAGACCCAGTACTTC. The chain recombines TRBV7-2 with TRBJ2-5; D remains unclear. V dropped 1 base and J dropped 4 bases, with 10 bases sitting between them. This CDR3 has 14 residues. Germline V lookup: CDR1 SGHTA, CDR2 FQGNSA.

The chain employs TRBV6-5 and TRBJ2-3; 14 positions match TRBD2. The CDR3 contains 15 residues. Germline V gene lookup returns CDR1 MNHEY and CDR2 SVGAGI. V was pared by 5 bases and J by 6 bases, with 4 bases of the junction left unmatched. The CDR3: CASSRLAGGRDTQYF. CDR3 coding DNA: TGTGCCAGCAGTAGACTAGCGGGGGGGCGTGATACGCAGTATTTT.

This rearrangement joins TRBV24-1 to TRBJ1-3, with D unresolved. V was shortened by 6 bases and J by 2 bases, with 13 bases between the two germline ends. This CDR3 is built from 15 residues. Per the germline V gene, CDR1 is KGHDR and CDR2 is SFDVKD. CDR3 protein: CATSPNTGAGNTIYF. Here the CDR3 DNA reads TGTGCCACCAGTCCGAACACCGGGGCTGGAAACACCATATATTTT.

The chain joins TRBV12-2 to TRBJ2-5; the table's D call, TRBD2, was not checked against the DNA. TRBV12-2 is classified as a pseudogene. The CDR3 runs to 15 residues. DNA for the CDR3: TGTGCAAGTCGCTTAGCGCCCGGGAGGCAAGAGACCCAGTACTTC. As protein: CASRLAPGRQETQYF.

The chain uses TRBV6-6 and TRBJ2-7; TRBD2 matches at 8 bases. CDR3 length: 15 amino acids. The V gene end was trimmed by 6 bases and the J gene end by 6 bases; junction bases not matched to a gene: 13. CDR1 and CDR2 from the germline V gene are MNHNY and SVGAGI (reference sequence). CDR3 region: CASSPGGSGRGEQYF. The CDR3, as DNA: TGTGCCAGCAGCCCGGGGGGGTCAGGGAGGGGCGAGCAGTACTTC.

This chain connects TRBV19 to TRBJ2-3; 7 nucleotides align to TRBD2. V shed 3 bases, J shed 9 bases, and the junction held 3 bases outside the gene matches. The CDR3 is 12 amino acids. Germline CDR1 LNHDA, CDR2 SQIVND (reference sequence). In DNA form, the CDR3 reads TGTGCCAGTAGTATGGGGGGGATAACGCAGTATTTT. This codes for CASSMGGITQYF.

The chain employs TRBV6-1 and TRBJ2-3, with TRBD1 matching over 9 bases. CDR3 length: 15 amino acids. The V and J ends lost 3 bases and 4 bases, in that order; junction bases with no gene match: 5. The germline gives CDR1 MNHNS, CDR2 SASEGT. The CDR3 region has the DNA TGTGCCAGCAGTGAGGGGACAGGGAGAGCAGATACGCAGTATTTT. This translates into CASSEGTGRADTQYF.

This clone has more than one count but fewer than ten. CDR3 coding DNA: TGTGCCAGCAGCAAAGAAGAGTTTTACGAGCAGTACTTC. Translating it yields CASSKEEFYEQYF. J is TRBJ2-7 and V is TRBV6-6; D unclear. This CDR3 spans 13 amino acids. Per germline, CDR1 MNHNY and CDR2 SVGAGI (reference sequence). Trimming removed 6 bases from V and 4 bases from J, with 13 bases in between.

In its sample, this clone is medium-sized (0.01 to 0.1%). The V and J genes are TRBV2 and TRBJ1-2, with a possible D match to TRBD1 (6 bases). The V end was cut by 5 bases, the J end by 4 bases, with 14 bases between. CDR3 size: 14 residues. CDR1 SNHLY and CDR2 FYNNEI come from the germline V gene. The CDR3 region has the DNA TGTGCCAGCAGTTTAAACTCGGACAGCTATGGCTACACCTTC. It encodes CASSLNSDSYGYTF.